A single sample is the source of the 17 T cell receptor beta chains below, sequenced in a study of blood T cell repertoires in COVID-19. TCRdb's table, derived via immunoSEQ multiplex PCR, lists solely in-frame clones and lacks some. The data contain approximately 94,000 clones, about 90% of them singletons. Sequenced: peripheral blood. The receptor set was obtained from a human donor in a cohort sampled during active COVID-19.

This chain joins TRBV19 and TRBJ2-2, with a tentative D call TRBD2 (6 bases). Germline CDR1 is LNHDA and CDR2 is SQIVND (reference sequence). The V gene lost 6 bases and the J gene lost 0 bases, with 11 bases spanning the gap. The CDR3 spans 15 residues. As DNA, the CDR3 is TGTGCCAGTAGCCTGATAGCGGCGAACACCGGGGAGCTGTTTTTT. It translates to CASSLIAANTGELFF.

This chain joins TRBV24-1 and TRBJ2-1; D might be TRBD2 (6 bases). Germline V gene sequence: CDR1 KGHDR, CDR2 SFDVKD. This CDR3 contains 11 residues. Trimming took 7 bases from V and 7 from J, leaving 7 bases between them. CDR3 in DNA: TGTGCCACCAGCGGGGGAAATGAGCAGTTCTTC. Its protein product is CATSGGNEQFF.

CDR3 sequence: CASRPDMNTEAFF. The CDR3 DNA reads TGCGCCAGCAGACCCGACATGAACACTGAAGCTTTCTTT. The chain uses TRBV5-1 and TRBJ1-1, with D uncertain. This CDR3 contains 13 residues. Deletions cut 5 bases from V and 0 bases from J, with 8 bases between. Germline V gene sequence: CDR1 SGHRS, CDR2 YFSETQ. Filled out from reference TRBV5-1 and TRBJ1-1, the complete variable domain reads KAGVTQTPRYLIKTRGQQVTLSCSPISGHRSVSWYQQTPGQGLQFLFEYFSETQRNKGNFPGRFSGRQFSNSRSEMNVSTLELGDSALYLCASRPDMNTEAFFGQGTRLTVV.

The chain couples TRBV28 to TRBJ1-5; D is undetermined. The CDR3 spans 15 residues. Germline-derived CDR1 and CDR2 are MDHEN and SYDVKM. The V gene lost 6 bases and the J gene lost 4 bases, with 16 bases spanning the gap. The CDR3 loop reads CASRPQLASNQPQHF. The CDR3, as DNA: TGTGCCAGCAGGCCCCAGTTAGCCTCTAATCAGCCCCAGCATTTT. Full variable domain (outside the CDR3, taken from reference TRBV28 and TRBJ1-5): DVKVTQSSRYLVKRTGEKVFLECVQDMDHENMFWYRQDPGLGLRLIYFSYDVKMKEKGDIPEGYSVSREKKERFSLILESASTNQTSMYLCASRPQLASNQPQHFGDGTRLSIL.

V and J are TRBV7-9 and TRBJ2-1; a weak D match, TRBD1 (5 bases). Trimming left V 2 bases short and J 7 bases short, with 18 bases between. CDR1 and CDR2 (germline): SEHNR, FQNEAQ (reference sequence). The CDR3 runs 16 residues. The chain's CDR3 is CASSLLIDRGVNEQFF. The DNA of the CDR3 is TGTGCCAGCAGCTTACTAATAGACAGAGGCGTGAATGAGCAGTTCTTC. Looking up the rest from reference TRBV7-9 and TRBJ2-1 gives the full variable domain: DTGVSQNPRHKITKRGQNVTFRCDPISEHNRLYWYRQTLGQGPEFLTYFQNEAQLEKSRLLSDRFSAERPKGSFSTLEIQRTEQGDSAMYLCASSLLIDRGVNEQFFGPGTRLTVL.

The CDR3 reads CATSRDHRSNQPQHF. The CDR3 nucleotides are TGTGCCACCAGCAGAGATCACAGATCCAATCAGCCCCAGCATTTT. The chain carries TRBV15 and TRBJ1-5, with D unclear. This CDR3 has 15 amino acids. Germline lookup yields CDR1 LNHNV and CDR2 YYDKDF (reference sequence). V lost 0 bases and J lost 3, with 9 bases in between.

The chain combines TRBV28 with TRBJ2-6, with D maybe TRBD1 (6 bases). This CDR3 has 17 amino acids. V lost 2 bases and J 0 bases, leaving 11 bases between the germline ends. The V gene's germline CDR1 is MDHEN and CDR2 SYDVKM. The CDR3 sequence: CASSLNKGVSGANVLTF. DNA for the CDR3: TGTGCCAGCAGTTTAAATAAGGGGGTCTCTGGGGCCAACGTCCTGACTTTC.

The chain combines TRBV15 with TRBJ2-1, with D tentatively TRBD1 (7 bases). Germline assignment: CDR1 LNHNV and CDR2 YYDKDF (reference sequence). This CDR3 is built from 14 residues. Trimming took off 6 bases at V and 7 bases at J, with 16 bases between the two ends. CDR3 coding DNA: TGTGCCACCAGTGTCAGGGGGGAGAGAAATGAGCAGTTCTTC. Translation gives CATSVRGERNEQFF. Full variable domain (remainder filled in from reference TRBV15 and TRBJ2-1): DAMVIQNPRYQVTQFGKPVTLSCSQTLNHNVMYWYQQKSSQAPKLLFHYYDKDFNNEADTPDNFQSRRPNTSFCFLDIRSPGLGDTAMYLCATSVRGERNEQFFGPGTRLTVL.

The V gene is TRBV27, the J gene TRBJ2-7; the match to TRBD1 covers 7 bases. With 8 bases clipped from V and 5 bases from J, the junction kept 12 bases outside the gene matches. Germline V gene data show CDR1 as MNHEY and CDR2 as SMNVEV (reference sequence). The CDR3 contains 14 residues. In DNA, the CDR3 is TGTGCCAGCCGGTTCACAGAGGGGGCCCACGAGCAGTACTTC. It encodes CASRFTEGAHEQYF.

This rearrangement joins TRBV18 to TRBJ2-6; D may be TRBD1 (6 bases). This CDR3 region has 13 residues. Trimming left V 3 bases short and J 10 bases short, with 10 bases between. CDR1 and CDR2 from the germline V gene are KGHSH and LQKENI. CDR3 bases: TGTGCCAGCTCACCTAGCAGGGGAAACGTCCTGACTTTC. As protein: CASSPSRGNVLTF. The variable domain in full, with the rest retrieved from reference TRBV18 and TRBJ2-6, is NAGVMQNPRHLVRRRGQEARLRCSPMKGHSHVYWYRQLPEEGLKFMVYLQKENIIDESGMPKERFSAEFPKEGPSILRIQQVVRGDSAAYFCASSPSRGNVLTFGAGSRLTVL.

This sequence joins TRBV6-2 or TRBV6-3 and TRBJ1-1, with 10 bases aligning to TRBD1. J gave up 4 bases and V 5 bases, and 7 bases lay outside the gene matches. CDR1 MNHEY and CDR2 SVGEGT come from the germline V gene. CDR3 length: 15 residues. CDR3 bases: TGTGCCAGCAGTCGACAGGGGGCGGGGGTCACTGAAGCTTTCTTT. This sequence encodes CASSRQGAGVTEAFF.

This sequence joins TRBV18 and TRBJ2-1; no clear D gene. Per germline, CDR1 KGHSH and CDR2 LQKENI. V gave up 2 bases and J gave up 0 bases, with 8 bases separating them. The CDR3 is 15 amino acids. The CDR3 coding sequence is TGTGCCAGCTCACCAAGCATAAGCTCCTACAATGAGCAGTTCTTC. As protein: CASSPSISSYNEQFF.

CDR3 nucleotides: TGTGCCAGCAGCTTAGTTGCAGGGGGTCGTAATGAGCAGTTCTTC. It translates to CASSLVAGGRNEQFF. This rearrangement joins TRBV7-9 to TRBJ2-1; 7 bases fit TRBD1. Germline trimming cut 1 base from V and 7 bases from J; bases unmatched to any gene: 7. CDR3 length: 15 residues. Germline V CDR1 and CDR2: SEHNR, FQNEAQ (reference sequence).

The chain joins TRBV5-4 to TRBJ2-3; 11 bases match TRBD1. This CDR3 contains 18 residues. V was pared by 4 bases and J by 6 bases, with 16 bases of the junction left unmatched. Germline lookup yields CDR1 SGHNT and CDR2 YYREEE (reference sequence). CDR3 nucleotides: TGTGCCAGCAGCCCCCCCGGGACAGGGGGTGGCGGGTCGGATACGCAGTATTTT. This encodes CASSPPGTGGGGSDTQYF. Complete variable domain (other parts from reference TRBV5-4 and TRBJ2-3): ETGVTQSPTHLIKTRGQQVTLRCSSQSGHNTVSWYQQALGQGPQFIFQYYREEENGRGNFPPRFSGLQFPNYSSELNVNALELDDSALYLCASSPPGTGGGGSDTQYFGPGTRLTVL.

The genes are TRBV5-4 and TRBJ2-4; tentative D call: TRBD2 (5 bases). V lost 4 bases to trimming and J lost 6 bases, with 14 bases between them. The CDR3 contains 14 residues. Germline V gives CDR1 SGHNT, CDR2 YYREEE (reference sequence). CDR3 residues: CASSLEGTRNIQYF. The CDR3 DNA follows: TGTGCCAGCAGCCTCGAGGGTACGAGAAACATTCAGTACTTC.

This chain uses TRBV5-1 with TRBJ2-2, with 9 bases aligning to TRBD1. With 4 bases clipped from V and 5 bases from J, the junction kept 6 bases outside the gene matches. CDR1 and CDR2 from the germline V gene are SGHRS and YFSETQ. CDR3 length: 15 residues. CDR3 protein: CASSPGDRETGELFF. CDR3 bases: TGCGCCAGCAGCCCGGGGGACAGGGAGACCGGGGAGCTGTTTTTT.

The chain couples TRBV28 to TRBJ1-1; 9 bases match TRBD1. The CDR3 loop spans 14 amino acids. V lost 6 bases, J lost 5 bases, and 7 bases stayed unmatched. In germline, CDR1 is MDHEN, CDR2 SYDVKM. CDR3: CASRETGGRTEAFF. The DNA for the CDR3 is TGTGCCAGCAGGGAAACAGGGGGCAGAACTGAAGCTTTCTTT.